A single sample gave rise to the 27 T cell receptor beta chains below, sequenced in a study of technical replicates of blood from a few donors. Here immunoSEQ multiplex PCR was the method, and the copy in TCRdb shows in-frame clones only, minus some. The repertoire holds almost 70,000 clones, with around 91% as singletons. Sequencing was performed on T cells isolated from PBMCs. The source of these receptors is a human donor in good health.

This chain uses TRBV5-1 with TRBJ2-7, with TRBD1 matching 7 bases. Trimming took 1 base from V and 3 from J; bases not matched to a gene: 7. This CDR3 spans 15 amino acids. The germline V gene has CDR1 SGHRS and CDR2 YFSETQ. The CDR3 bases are TGCGCCAGCAGCTTGAGGTCAGGGGGAAACTACGAGCAGTACTTC. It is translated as CASSLRSGGNYEQYF. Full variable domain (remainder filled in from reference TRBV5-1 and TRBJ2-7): KAGVTQTPRYLIKTRGQQVTLSCSPISGHRSVSWYQQTPGQGLQFLFEYFSETQRNKGNFPGRFSGRQFSNSRSEMNVSTLELGDSALYLCASSLRSGGNYEQYFGPGTRLTVT.

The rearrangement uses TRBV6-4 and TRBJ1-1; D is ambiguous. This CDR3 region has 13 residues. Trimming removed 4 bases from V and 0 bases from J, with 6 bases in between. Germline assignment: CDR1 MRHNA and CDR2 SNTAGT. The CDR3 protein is CASSASVNTEAFF. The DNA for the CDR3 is TGTGCCAGCAGTGCCTCCGTGAACACTGAAGCTTTCTTT.

Written as DNA, the CDR3 is TGTGCCAGCAGCGTATGGTTCGGGGAAACAGATACGCAGTATTTT. As protein: CASSVWFGETDTQYF. V gene TRBV9 combines with J gene TRBJ2-3, with a weak D call TRBD2 (5 bases). Germline loops: CDR1 SGDLS, CDR2 YYNGEE. The CDR3 length is 15 residues. V shed 1 base and J shed 3 bases, with 12 bases lying between them.

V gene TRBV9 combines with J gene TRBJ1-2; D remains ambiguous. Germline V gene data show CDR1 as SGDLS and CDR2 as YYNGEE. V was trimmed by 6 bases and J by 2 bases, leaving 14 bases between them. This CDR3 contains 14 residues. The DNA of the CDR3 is TGTGCCAGCAAGCCTAGCCTTACCAACTATGGCTACACCTTC. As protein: CASKPSLTNYGYTF.

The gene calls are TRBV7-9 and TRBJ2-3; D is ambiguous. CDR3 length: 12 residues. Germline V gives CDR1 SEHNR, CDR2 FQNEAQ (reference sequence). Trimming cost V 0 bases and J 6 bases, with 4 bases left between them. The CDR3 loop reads CASSLAQDTQYF. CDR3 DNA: TGTGCCAGCAGCTTAGCGCAGGATACGCAGTATTTT. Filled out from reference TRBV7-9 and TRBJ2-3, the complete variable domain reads DTGVSQNPRHKITKRGQNVTFRCDPISEHNRLYWYRQTLGQGPEFLTYFQNEAQLEKSRLLSDRFSAERPKGSFSTLEIQRTEQGDSAMYLCASSLAQDTQYFGPGTRLTVL.

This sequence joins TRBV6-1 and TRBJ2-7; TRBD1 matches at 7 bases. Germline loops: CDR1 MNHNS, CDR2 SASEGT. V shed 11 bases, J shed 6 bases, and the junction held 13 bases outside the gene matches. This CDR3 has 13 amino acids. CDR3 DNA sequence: TGTGCCGGCTCTCCTACAGGGGATCGCGAGCAGTACTTC. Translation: CAGSPTGDREQYF.

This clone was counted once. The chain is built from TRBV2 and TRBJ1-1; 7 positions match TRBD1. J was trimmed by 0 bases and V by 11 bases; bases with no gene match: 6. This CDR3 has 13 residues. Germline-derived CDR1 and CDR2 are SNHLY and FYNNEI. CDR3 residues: CAGGQSMNTEAFF. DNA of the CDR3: TGTGCCGGGGGACAGTCTATGAACACTGAAGCTTTCTTT.

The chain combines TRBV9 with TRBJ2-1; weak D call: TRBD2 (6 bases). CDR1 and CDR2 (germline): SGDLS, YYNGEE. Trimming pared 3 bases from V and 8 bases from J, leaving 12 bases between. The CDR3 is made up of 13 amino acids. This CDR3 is CASSGRDSYEQFF. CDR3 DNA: TGTGCCAGCAGCGGACGGGACTCCTATGAGCAGTTCTTC.

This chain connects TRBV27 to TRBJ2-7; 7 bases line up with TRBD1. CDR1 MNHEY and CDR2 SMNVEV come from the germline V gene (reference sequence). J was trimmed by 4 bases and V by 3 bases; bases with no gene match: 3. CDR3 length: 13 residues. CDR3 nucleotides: TGTGCCAGCAGTTTGACAGGGTTATACGAGCAGTACTTC. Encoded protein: CASSLTGLYEQYF.

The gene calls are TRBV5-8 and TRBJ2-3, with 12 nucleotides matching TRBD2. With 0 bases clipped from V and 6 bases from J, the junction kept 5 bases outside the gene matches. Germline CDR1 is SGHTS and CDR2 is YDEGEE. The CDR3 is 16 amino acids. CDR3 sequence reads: CASSLGLAGAPDTQYF. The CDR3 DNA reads TGTGCCAGCAGCTTGGGACTAGCGGGGGCCCCCGATACGCAGTATTTT. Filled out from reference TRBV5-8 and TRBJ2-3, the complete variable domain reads EAGVTQSPTHLIKTRGQQATLRCSPISGHTSVYWYQQALGLGLQFLLWYDEGEERNRGNFPPRFSGRQFPNYSSELNVNALELEDSALYLCASSLGLAGAPDTQYFGPGTRLTVL.

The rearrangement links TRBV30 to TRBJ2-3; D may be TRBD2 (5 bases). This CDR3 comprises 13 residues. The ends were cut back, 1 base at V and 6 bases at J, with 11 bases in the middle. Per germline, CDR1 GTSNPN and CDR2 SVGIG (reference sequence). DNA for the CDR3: TGTGCCTGGAGTGAAGGACTTACGGATACGCAGTATTTT. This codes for CAWSEGLTDTQYF.

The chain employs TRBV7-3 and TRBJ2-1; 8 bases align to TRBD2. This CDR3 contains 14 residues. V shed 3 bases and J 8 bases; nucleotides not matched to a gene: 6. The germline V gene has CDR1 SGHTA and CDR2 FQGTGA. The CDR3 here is CASSFKPGLDEQFF. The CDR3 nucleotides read TGTGCCAGCAGCTTTAAACCGGGACTAGATGAGCAGTTCTTC.

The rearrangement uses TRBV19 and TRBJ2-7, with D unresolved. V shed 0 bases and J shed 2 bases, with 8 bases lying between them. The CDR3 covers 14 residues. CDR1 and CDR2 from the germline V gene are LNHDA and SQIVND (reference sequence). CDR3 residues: CASSIDSGTYEQYF. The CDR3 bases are TGTGCCAGTAGTATAGATTCGGGTACCTACGAGCAGTACTTC.

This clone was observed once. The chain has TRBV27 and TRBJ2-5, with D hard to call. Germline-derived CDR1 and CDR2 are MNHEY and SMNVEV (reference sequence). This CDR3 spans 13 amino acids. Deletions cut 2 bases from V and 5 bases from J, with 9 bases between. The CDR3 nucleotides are TGTGCCAGCAGTTTAAACGACTGGGAGACCCAGTACTTC. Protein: CASSLNDWETQYF.

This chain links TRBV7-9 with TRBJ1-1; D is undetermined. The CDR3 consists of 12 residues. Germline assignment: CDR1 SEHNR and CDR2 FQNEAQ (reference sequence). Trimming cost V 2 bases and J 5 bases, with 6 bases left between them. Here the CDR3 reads CASSLTSTEAFF. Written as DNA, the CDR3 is TGTGCCAGCAGCTTAACGAGTACTGAAGCTTTCTTT.

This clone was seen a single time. The CDR3 loop reads CASSDLAGAYNEQFF. DNA for the CDR3: TGTGCCAGCAGCGATCTAGCGGGAGCCTACAATGAGCAGTTCTTC. The genes are TRBV7-9 and TRBJ2-1, with 10 bases matching TRBD2. Per the germline V gene, CDR1 is SEHNR and CDR2 is FQNEAQ (reference sequence). The V gene end was trimmed by 5 bases and the J gene end by 2 bases; junction bases not matched to a gene: 3. The CDR3 contains 15 residues.

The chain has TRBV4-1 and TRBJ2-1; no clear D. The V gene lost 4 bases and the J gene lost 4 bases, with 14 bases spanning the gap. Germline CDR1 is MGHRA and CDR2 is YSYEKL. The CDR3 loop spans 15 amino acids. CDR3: CASSRGLLAYNEQFF. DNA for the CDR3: TGCGCCAGCAGCCGCGGATTGCTGGCGTACAATGAGCAGTTCTTC.

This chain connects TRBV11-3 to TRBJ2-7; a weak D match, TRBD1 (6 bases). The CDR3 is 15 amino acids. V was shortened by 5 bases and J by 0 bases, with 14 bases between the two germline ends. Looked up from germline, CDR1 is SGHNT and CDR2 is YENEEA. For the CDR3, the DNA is TGTGCCAGCAGCCTCGGACAGACGAGCTCCTACGAGCAGTACTTC. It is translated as CASSLGQTSSYEQYF.

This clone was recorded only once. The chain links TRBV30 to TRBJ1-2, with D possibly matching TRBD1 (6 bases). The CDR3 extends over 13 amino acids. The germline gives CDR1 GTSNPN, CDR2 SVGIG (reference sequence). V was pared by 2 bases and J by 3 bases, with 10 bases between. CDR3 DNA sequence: TGTGCCTGGAGTATCAGGACAGACTATGGCTACACCTTC. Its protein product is CAWSIRTDYGYTF. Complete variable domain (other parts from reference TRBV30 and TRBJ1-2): SQTIHQWPATLVQPVGSPLSLECTVEGTSNPNLYWYRQAAGRGLQLLFYSVGIGQISSEVPQNLSASRPQDRQFILSSKKLLLSDSGFYLCAWSIRTDYGYTFGSGTRLTVV.

CDR3 bases: TGTGCCAGTAGTATAGGGACAGCTGAAGCTTTCTTT. This codes for CASSIGTAEAFF. The chain combines TRBV19 with TRBJ1-1, with D tentatively TRBD1 (6 bases). The CDR3 is 12 amino acids. Germline CDR1 is LNHDA and CDR2 is SQIVND (reference sequence). The ends were cut back, 1 base at V and 6 bases at J, with 6 bases in the middle.

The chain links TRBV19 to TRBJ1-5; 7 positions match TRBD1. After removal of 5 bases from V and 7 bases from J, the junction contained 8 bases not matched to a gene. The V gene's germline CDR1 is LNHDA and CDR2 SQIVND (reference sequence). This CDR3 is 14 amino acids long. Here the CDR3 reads CASSAGTVVQPQHF. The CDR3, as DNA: TGTGCCAGTAGTGCCGGGACAGTGGTGCAGCCCCAGCATTTT. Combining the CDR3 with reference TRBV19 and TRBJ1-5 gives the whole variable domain DGGITQSPKYLFRKEGQNVTLSCEQNLNHDAMYWYRQDPGQGLRLIYYSQIVNDFQKGDIAEGYSVSREKKESFPLTVTSAQKNPTAFYLCASSAGTVVQPQHFGDGTRLSIL.

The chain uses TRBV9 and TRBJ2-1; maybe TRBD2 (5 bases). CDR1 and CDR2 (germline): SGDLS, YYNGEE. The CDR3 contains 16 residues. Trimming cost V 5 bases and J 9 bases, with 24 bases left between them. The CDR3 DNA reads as TGTGCCAGCAGTAACTTAATAGCCGCCGAGGGCGGTGAGCAGTTCTTC. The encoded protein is CASSNLIAAEGGEQFF.

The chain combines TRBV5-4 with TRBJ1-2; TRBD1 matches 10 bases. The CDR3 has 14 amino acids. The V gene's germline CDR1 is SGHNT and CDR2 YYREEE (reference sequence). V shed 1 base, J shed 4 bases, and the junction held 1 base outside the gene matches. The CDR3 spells CASSLRTGGYGYTF. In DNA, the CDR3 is TGTGCCAGCAGCTTGCGGACAGGGGGCTATGGCTACACCTTC.

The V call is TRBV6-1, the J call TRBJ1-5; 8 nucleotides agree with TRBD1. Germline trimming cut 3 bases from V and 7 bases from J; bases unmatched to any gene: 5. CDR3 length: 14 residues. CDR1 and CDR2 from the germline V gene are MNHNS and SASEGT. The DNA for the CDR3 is TGTGCCAGCAGTGAGGTGAACAGGGGGCAGCCCCAGCATTTT. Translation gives CASSEVNRGQPQHF.

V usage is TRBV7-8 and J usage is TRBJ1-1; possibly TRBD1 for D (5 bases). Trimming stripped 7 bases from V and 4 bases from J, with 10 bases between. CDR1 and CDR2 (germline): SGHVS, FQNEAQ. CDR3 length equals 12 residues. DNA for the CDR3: TGTGCCAGCACCGGGGGTGGCACTGAAGCTTTCTTT. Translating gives CASTGGGTEAFF.

CDR3 region: CASSLGLPEAFF. Here the CDR3 DNA reads TGTGCCAGCAGTCTGGGGCTGCCTGAAGCTTTCTTT. The J gene is TRBJ1-1, the V gene TRBV7-9, with TRBD1 as a possible D gene (5 bases). CDR1 is SEHNR, CDR2 FQNEAQ, per germline (reference sequence). V was pared by 6 bases and J by 6 bases, with 11 bases between. The CDR3 has 12 residues.

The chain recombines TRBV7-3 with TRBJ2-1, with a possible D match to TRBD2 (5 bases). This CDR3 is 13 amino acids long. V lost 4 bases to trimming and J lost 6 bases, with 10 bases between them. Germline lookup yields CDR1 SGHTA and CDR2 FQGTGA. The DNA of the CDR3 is TGTGCCAGCAGCTCGGGATACGGCAATGAGCAGTTCTTC. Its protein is CASSSGYGNEQFF.